The 22 T cell receptor beta chains listed next were all sequenced from one sample in a study of blood T cell repertoires in COVID-19. This table comes from immunoSEQ multiplex PCR, and its TCRdb copy is limited to in-frame clones, with some not included. The data hold roughly 350,000 clones, with around nine tenths observed a single time. Material for sequencing was peripheral blood. The receptor source for this set is a woman aged 50 to 65 with active or convalescent COVID-19.

The chain is built from TRBV9 and TRBJ1-1; 11 positions agree with TRBD1. The CDR3 is made up of 14 amino acids. Germline trimming cut 3 bases from V and 5 bases from J; bases unmatched to any gene: 3. CDR1 SGDLS and CDR2 YYNGEE come from the germline V gene. The CDR3 sequence is CASSGGTGGTEAFF. DNA for the CDR3: TGTGCCAGCAGCGGAGGGACAGGGGGGACTGAAGCTTTCTTT.

V usage is TRBV6-5 and J usage is TRBJ1-5, with D unclear. The germline V gene encodes CDR1 MNHEY and CDR2 SVGAGI. This CDR3 is 13 amino acids long. V shed 7 bases and J shed 7 bases, with 14 bases lying between them. CDR3 sequence: CASNRDLQQPQHF. In DNA form, the CDR3 reads TGTGCCAGCAATCGGGATCTTCAACAGCCCCAGCATTTT.

The rearrangement joins TRBV6-5 to TRBJ2-3; 10 nucleotides match TRBD1. The germline V gene has CDR1 MNHEY and CDR2 SVGAGI. V lost 4 bases, J lost 6 bases, and 7 bases stayed unmatched. This CDR3 is built from 15 residues. The CDR3 loop is CASSSPGQGRDTQYF. CDR3 DNA sequence: TGTGCCAGCAGTTCTCCGGGACAGGGGCGCGATACGCAGTATTTT.

This chain links TRBV29-1 with TRBJ2-7; 7 bases fit TRBD1. The CDR3 has 14 amino acids. With 6 bases clipped from V and 2 bases from J, the junction kept 10 bases outside the gene matches. In germline, CDR1 is SQVTM, CDR2 ANQGSEA. The CDR3 nucleotides are TGCAGCGTCAAAGGACGGGACAGTACCTACGAGCAGTACTTC. Translated, it gives CSVKGRDSTYEQYF.

The chain carries TRBV24-1 and TRBJ2-7; TRBD1 matches 9 bases. The V and J ends lost 3 bases and 4 bases, in that order; junction bases with no gene match: 9. The CDR3 is 16 residues long. The germline gives CDR1 KGHDR, CDR2 SFDVKD. CDR3 sequence reads: CATSDPSGTGTYEQYF. The CDR3 region has the DNA TGTGCCACCAGTGATCCCTCCGGGACAGGGACTTACGAGCAGTACTTC.

The chain links TRBV19 to TRBJ1-1; maybe TRBD1 (6 bases). The germline V and J ends were trimmed by 4 bases and 7 bases, with 22 bases remaining between them. Germline assignment: CDR1 LNHDA and CDR2 SQIVND (reference sequence). The CDR3 has 16 residues. CDR3 protein: CASSSTGLVRTIEAFF. For the CDR3, the DNA is TGTGCCAGTAGTAGCACAGGGTTGGTAAGGACGATTGAAGCTTTCTTT.

The chain combines TRBV12-3 or TRBV12-4 with TRBJ2-2; 7 bases agree with TRBD1. V gave up 5 bases and J gave up 5 bases; unmatched junction bases: 2. CDR3 length: 13 residues. CDR3 loop: CASSEQGTGELFF. DNA of the CDR3: TGTGCCAGCAGTGAACAGGGGACCGGGGAGCTGTTTTTT.

This clone turned up a few times. The chain carries TRBV12-3 or TRBV12-4 and TRBJ1-2; no definite D call. Trimming stripped 3 bases from V and 2 bases from J, with 7 bases between. The CDR3 covers 13 residues. Here the CDR3 reads CASSFLRNYGYTF. CDR3 nucleotides: TGTGCCAGCAGTTTTCTCCGGAACTATGGCTACACCTTC.

The CDR3 sequence is CATRGELALNTGELFF. DNA for the CDR3: TGTGCCACCCGCGGCGAGTTAGCTCTAAACACCGGGGAGCTGTTTTTT. V and J are TRBV15 and TRBJ2-2, with unresolved D. Germline V CDR1 and CDR2: LNHNV, YYDKDF (reference sequence). The CDR3 totals 16 residues. V was shortened by 8 bases and J by 2 bases, with 18 bases between the two germline ends.

The chain couples TRBV5-1 to TRBJ2-7, with TRBD1 as a possible D gene (6 bases). Looked up from germline, CDR1 is SGHRS and CDR2 is YFSETQ. The CDR3 has 12 amino acids. V lost 3 bases and J 7 bases, leaving 11 bases between the germline ends. The CDR3 DNA reads TGCGCCAGCAGCTGGACAGTGGGGGAGCAGTACTTC. The encoded protein is CASSWTVGEQYF. Combining the CDR3 with reference TRBV5-1 and TRBJ2-7 gives the whole variable domain KAGVTQTPRYLIKTRGQQVTLSCSPISGHRSVSWYQQTPGQGLQFLFEYFSETQRNKGNFPGRFSGRQFSNSRSEMNVSTLELGDSALYLCASSWTVGEQYFGPGTRLTVT.

This clone has more than one count but fewer than ten. The chain carries TRBV19 and TRBJ1-2; tentative D call: TRBD1 (6 bases). Between the trimmed V and J ends, which lost 5 bases and 5 bases, there was a span of 9 bases. The germline CDR1 and CDR2 sequences are LNHDA and SQIVND (reference sequence). This CDR3 region has 12 residues. The CDR3 coding sequence is TGTGCCAGTAGTCGAGGACAGTATGGCTACACCTTC. Translating it yields CASSRGQYGYTF.

CDR3 coding DNA: TGCGCCAGCAGCCGCACCCGGGACAGCTCCTACGAGCAGTACTTC. It is translated as CASSRTRDSSYEQYF. This chain links TRBV4-1 with TRBJ2-7; 7 nucleotides align to TRBD1. This CDR3 is 15 amino acids long. Trimming took 4 bases from V and 0 from J; bases not matched to a gene: 6. CDR1 is MGHRA, CDR2 YSYEKL, per germline.

J is TRBJ1-1 and V is TRBV6-2 or TRBV6-3; possibly TRBD1 for D (6 bases). This CDR3 has 13 residues. The ends were cut back, 1 base at V and 5 bases at J, with 8 bases in the middle. Per germline, CDR1 MNHEY and CDR2 SVGEGT. CDR3 in amino acids: CASSYLQGTEAFF. DNA of the CDR3: TGTGCCAGCAGTTACTTACAGGGAACTGAAGCTTTCTTT.

This chain uses TRBV7-9 with TRBJ2-1; tentative D call: TRBD1 (6 bases). Deletions cut 1 base from V and 8 bases from J, with 15 bases between. There are 15 residues in the CDR3. In germline, CDR1 is SEHNR, CDR2 FQNEAQ (reference sequence). The CDR3 DNA follows: TGTGCCAGCAGCTTAGGTCCCCCCGAGGGGGATGAGCAGTTCTTC. Amino acid sequence: CASSLGPPEGDEQFF.

This clone was seen just once. The chain has TRBV30 and TRBJ1-1, with TRBD1 as a possible D gene (6 bases). This CDR3 contains 15 residues. Trimming left V 0 bases short and J 1 base short, with 12 bases between. Germline V CDR1 and CDR2: GTSNPN, SVGIG (reference sequence). The CDR3 here is CAWSVRRGQNTEAFF. For the CDR3, the DNA is TGTGCCTGGAGTGTACGCAGGGGTCAGAACACTGAAGCTTTCTTT.

This clone appeared a single time. This chain uses TRBV7-2 with TRBJ2-7; 12 bases agree with TRBD2. This CDR3 has 16 residues. Germline V gene data show CDR1 as SGHTA and CDR2 as FQGNSA. The junction had 7 bases not matched to a gene; V was cut back by 5 bases and J by 2 bases. DNA of the CDR3: TGTGCCAGCAGCGCCGGGACTAGCGGGTCCCCCTACGAGCAGTACTTC. As protein: CASSAGTSGSPYEQYF.

For the CDR3, the DNA is TGTGCCAGCAGCTACGGGGGGACCCAAGAGACCCAGTACTTC. This codes for CASSYGGTQETQYF. The rearrangement uses TRBV5-6 and TRBJ2-5; the match to TRBD2 covers 7 bases. There are 14 residues in the CDR3. The V segment lost 3 bases and the J segment 1 base; nucleotides outside the gene matches: 3. The V gene's germline CDR1 is SGHDT and CDR2 YYEEEE.

The table lists this clone with a count of one. The genes are TRBV7-6 and TRBJ1-4; 8 bases align to TRBD1. The length of the CDR3 is 17 residues. V dropped 3 bases and J dropped 2; count of bases not matched to a gene: 8. Germline CDR1 and CDR2: SGHVS and FNYEAQ. CDR3 DNA sequence: TGTGCCAGCAGCTTGACTCAGGGACAGGTGACTAATGAAAAACTGTTTTTT. Protein sequence: CASSLTQGQVTNEKLFF. The variable domain in full, with the rest retrieved from reference TRBV7-6 and TRBJ1-4, is GAGVSQSPRYKVTKRGQDVALRCDPISGHVSLYWYRQALGQGPEFLTYFNYEAQQDKSGLPNDRFSAERPEGSISTLTIQRTEQRDSAMYRCASSLTQGQVTNEKLFFGSGTQLSVL.

This clone was seen a single time. The V call is TRBV20-1, the J call TRBJ2-3; 12 bases map to TRBD2. Germline V gene data show CDR1 as DFQATT and CDR2 as SNEGSKA (reference sequence). The CDR3 is 16 amino acids. Trimming at V came to 3 bases and at J to 5 bases, leaving 9 bases not matched to a gene. For the CDR3, the DNA is TGCAGTGCTAGTTTGCCTAGCGGGGGGGCAATAGATACGCAGTATTTT. It encodes CSASLPSGGAIDTQYF.

This rearrangement joins TRBV13 to TRBJ2-1; 12 bases are shared with TRBD2. Germline trimming cut 2 bases from V and 8 bases from J; bases unmatched to any gene: 10. Per germline, CDR1 PRHDT and CDR2 FYEKMQ (reference sequence). CDR3 size: 17 residues. The CDR3 region is CASSLIPQLAGGHEQFF. DNA of the CDR3: TGTGCCAGCAGCTTAATTCCCCAACTAGCGGGAGGCCATGAGCAGTTCTTC.

J is TRBJ2-7 and V is TRBV19, with D possibly matching TRBD1 (6 bases). Trimming removed 6 bases from V and 4 bases from J, with 16 bases in between. Germline assignment: CDR1 LNHDA and CDR2 SQIVND (reference sequence). The CDR3 is 14 amino acids. In DNA, the CDR3 is TGTGCCAGTAGCACCTCGACAGGCCGTTACGAGCAGTACTTC. It translates to CASSTSTGRYEQYF.

This chain connects TRBV30 to TRBJ2-3; tentative D call: TRBD2 (5 bases). The germline V gene encodes CDR1 GTSNPN and CDR2 SVGIG (reference sequence). The CDR3 runs to 15 residues. V was shortened by 2 bases and J by 1 base, with 13 bases between the two germline ends. The CDR3 protein is CAWSTRSRGTDTQYF. In nucleotides, the CDR3 is TGTGCCTGGAGTACTAGGTCTAGGGGCACAGATACGCAGTATTTT.